This TCR beta chain was sequenced for a study of cytomegalovirus exposure and HLA in healthy donors. General observations from the study: Among the CMV-associated chains, a few were confirmed in vitro as specific for CMV antigens. Being indistinguishable, some V segments were excluded, TRBV6-2 and TRBV6-3 among them. A link between a missense DCLRE1C variant and TCR beta V- and J-gene trimming emerged from a later analysis.

The PCR made use of 60 Vbeta and 13 Jbeta primers. The method was immunoSEQ multiplex PCR; TCRdb's version includes in-frame clones alone and lacks a portion of them. This sample carries some 220,000 clones, approximately 90% of them seen once, and the ten largest clones take 1%. Donors had nominal health at sampling but likely had unrecorded immune exposures. Germline V gives CDR1 LNHNV, CDR2 YYDKDF (reference sequence). The CDR3 is 17 residues long. V dropped 1 base and J dropped 3; count of bases not matched to a gene: 10. Worth noting for this clone: As yet, its antigen is unknown.

This sequence was found in a woman younger than 35 in good health and CMV-seronegative. The sample taken for sequencing was PBMCs. This chain links TRBV15 with TRBJ2-7, with 9 bases aligning to TRBD2. The CDR3 spells CATSRGGAGGPYYEQYF. The CDR3 region has the DNA TGTGCCACCAGCAGAGGGGGAGCGGGAGGACCCTACTACGAGCAGTACTTC.